This T cell receptor (beta chain) was recovered during a study of T cell changes during pregnancy in multiple sclerosis (dated by TCRdb to between 2018 and 2021). Turning to the overall study: The study examined how the T cell repertoire changed over the course of pregnancy in women with multiple sclerosis.

Comment on this clone: This receptor's antigen is unknown. No base-level quality is on record; no much larger clone is a single base apart.

Library preparation was by the immunoSEQ multiplex PCR assay. Held by TCRdb, this immuneACCESS table contains in-frame sequences only and omits some clones. Under half of the omission traces to an unresolved V gene where checked; the cause of the rest is unknown. In this sample the table shows over 85,000 clones, roughly nine tenths of which occur a single time. Roughly 1.7% of the sample comes from the top ten. CDR1 and CDR2 are read off the germline V gene (reference sequence) as LNHDA and SQIVND. The CDR3 numbers 14 residues from cysteine through phenylalanine. CDR3 DNA is the only sequence kept; it has 42 bases, read in frame from the first base. V ends up 9 bases short and J 6 bases short, with an unmatched junction base count of 9.

This sequence was found in a female donor in good health, enrolled as a control in a pregnancy study. Sequences were derived from peripheral blood, sampled after pregnancy. The V gene is TRBV19 and the J gene is TRBJ1-5, with 9 bases matching TRBD1. DNA sequence: TGTGCCAGCAACCCGGGACAGGGTAGTCAGCCCCAGCATTTT. The resulting protein is CASNPGQGSQPQHF.